Given below is one T cell receptor (beta chain) in context. The data originate from a study of human T cells and chemical hapten exposure. In the study overall: In the approximately 23-week study, patients were dosed weekly with diphenylcyclopropenone on the scalp throughout.

TCRdb reprocessed the RACE reads via MiXCR and lists one record per CDR3 protein. The table records some 82,000 distinct CDR3 sequences, approximately 7% of them present only once. Trimming removed 0 bases at V and 2 bases at J, with 9 bases between. The germline CDR1 and CDR2 sequences are MGHRA and YSYEKL. The CDR3 is 15 residues long. Time point described: patch test 2, 6 weeks after DPC sensitization. The treatment was: therapeutic diphenylcyclopropenone sensitization with weekly scalp DPC. The sequenced sample was whole blood, obtained in connection with sensitization to the hapten diphenylcyclopropenone (DPC). The chain links TRBV4-1 to TRBJ2-3; the D gene is possibly TRBD1 (6 bases). This sequence was found in a woman younger than 45 with alopecia areata. Some clones in this sample may be carry-over from other donors' samples. CDR3 coding DNA: TGCGCCAGCAGCCAAGAAGGGACACTCACAGATACGCAGTATTTT. It encodes CASSQEGTLTDTQYF.